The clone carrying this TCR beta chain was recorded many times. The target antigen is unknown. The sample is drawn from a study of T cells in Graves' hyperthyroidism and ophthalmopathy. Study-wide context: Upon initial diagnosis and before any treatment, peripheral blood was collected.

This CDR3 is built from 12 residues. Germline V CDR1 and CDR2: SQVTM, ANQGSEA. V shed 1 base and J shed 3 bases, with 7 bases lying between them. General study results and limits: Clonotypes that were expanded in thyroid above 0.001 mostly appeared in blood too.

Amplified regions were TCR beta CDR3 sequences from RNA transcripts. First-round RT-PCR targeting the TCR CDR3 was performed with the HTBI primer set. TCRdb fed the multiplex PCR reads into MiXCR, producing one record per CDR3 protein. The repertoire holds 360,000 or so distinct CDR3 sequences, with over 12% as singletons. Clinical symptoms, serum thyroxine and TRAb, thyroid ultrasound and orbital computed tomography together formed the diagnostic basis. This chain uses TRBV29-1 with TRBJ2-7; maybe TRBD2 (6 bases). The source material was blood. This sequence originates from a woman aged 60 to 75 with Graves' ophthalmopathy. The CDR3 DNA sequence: TGCAGCGTTGAAGGGACTAACTACGAGCAGTACTTC. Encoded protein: CSVEGTNYEQYF.